These 11 T cell receptor beta chains came from one sample sequenced in a study of metastatic and nonmetastatic thyroid tumors. Every patient underwent thyroid surgery untreated. TCRdb redid the clone calls on the PCR reads using MiXCR. The sample lists about 25,000 clones, 20% occurring once. Sequencing used blood. All receptors come from a male donor with papillary thyroid cancer or a benign thyroid nodule (not recorded which). Some clones in this sample may be carry-over from other donors' samples.

In its sample, this clone was seen a few times. At one boundary the junction diverges from the germline segment, which might be a read error. The genes are TRBV6-2 or TRBV6-3 and TRBJ2-7; 7 bases map to TRBD2. Germline V gene data show CDR1 as MNHEY and CDR2 as SVGEGT. The CDR3 length is 15 residues. CDR3: CVSSYTAGESYDQYF. DNA for the CDR3: TGTGTCAGCAGTTACACGGCGGGGGAATCCTACGATCAGTACTTC.

This clone was detected only a few times. An end of the junction differs from the germline gene, which may be a read error. The gene calls are TRBV6-1 and TRBJ1-2, with D maybe TRBD1 (6 bases). There are 14 residues in the CDR3. CDR1 MNHNS and CDR2 SASEGT come from the germline V gene. This CDR3 is CACSEAGTSYGYSF. CDR3 DNA: TGTGCCTGCAGTGAAGCCGGGACAAGCTATGGCTACTCGTTC.

The chain combines TRBV4-2 with TRBJ1-1; D is unclear. The germline gives CDR1 LGHNA, CDR2 YNFKEQ. CDR3 length: 15 residues. V was trimmed by 1 base and J by 7 bases, leaving 16 bases between them. Here the CDR3 reads CASSQGPVSGCEAFF. In nucleotides, the CDR3 is TGTGCCAGCAGCCAAGGGCCAGTTTCGGGCTGTGAAGCTTTCTTT.

This clone occurred many times. This rearrangement joins TRBV5-6 to TRBJ1-2; 7 bases match TRBD1. CDR1 is SGHDT and CDR2 is YYEEEE in the germline V gene. The CDR3 covers 14 residues. The junction had 7 bases not matched to a gene; V was cut back by 4 bases and J by 4 bases. The CDR3 DNA follows: TGTGCCAGCAGCACCGGACAGGACACCTATGGCTACACCTTC. It yields the protein CASSTGQDTYGYTF.

This clone was counted many times. The V and J genes are TRBV7-9 and TRBJ2-2, with TRBD1 matching over 10 bases. The CDR3 runs 15 residues. CDR1 and CDR2 (germline): SEHNR, FQNEAQ (reference sequence). Losses at the gene ends were 5 bases for V and 10 bases for J; bases not matched to a gene: 10. CDR3: CASSTGDRGHSELFF. CDR3 sequence (DNA): TGTGCCAGCAGCACGGGGGACAGGGGACACTCGGAGCTGTTTTTT.

There are many counts of this clone. The chain recombines TRBV24-1 with TRBJ1-1, with 8 bases fitting TRBD1. The CDR3 extends over 13 amino acids. V gave up 12 bases and J gave up 0 bases; unmatched junction bases: 5. In germline, CDR1 is KGHDR, CDR2 SFDVKD. The DNA for the CDR3 is TGTGCCCACCAGGGGGCCGTGAACACTGAAGCTTTCTTT. This gives the protein CAHQGAVNTEAFF.

V and J are TRBV20-1 and TRBJ1-2, with 7 bases identical to TRBD1. Trimming removed 3 bases from V and 3 bases from J; junction bases left unmatched: 10. This CDR3 contains 15 residues. Germline CDR1 is DFQATT and CDR2 is SNEGSKA (reference sequence). The CDR3 nucleotides are TGCAGTGCTAGTTCCCAGGGGGAATGGGACTATGGCTACACCTTC. Translation gives CSASSQGEWDYGYTF.

The chain uses TRBV28 and TRBJ2-3, with TRBD2 identical over 9 bases. The length of the CDR3 is 19 residues. The junction had 18 bases not matched to a gene; V was cut back by 4 bases and J by 4 bases. Germline V lookup: CDR1 MDHEN, CDR2 SYDVKM. The CDR3 loop is CASSSPSSGTSWSADTQYF. CDR3 DNA sequence: TGTGCCAGCAGTTCTCCCTCTTCCGGGACTAGCTGGAGCGCAGATACGCAGTATTTT.

This clone was seen ten or more times. The chain combines TRBV3-1 with TRBJ2-2; D uncertain. The V end lost 4 bases, the J end lost 2 bases, and 14 bases lay between the germline ends. CDR1 LGHDT and CDR2 YNNKEL come from the germline V gene (reference sequence). CDR3 length equals 16 residues. Here the CDR3 reads CASSPLPQTNTGELFF. CDR3 bases: TGTGCCAGCAGCCCTCTCCCCCAGACTAACACCGGGGAGCTGTTTTTT. The full variable domain, rest sourced from reference TRBV3-1 and TRBJ2-2, is DTAVSQTPKYLVTQMGNDKSIKCEQNLGHDTMYWYKQDSKKFLKIMFSYNNKELIINETVPNRFSPKSPDKAHLNLHINSLELGDSAVYFCASSPLPQTNTGELFFGEGSRLTVL.

Points on this clone: Given the absence of the conserved phenylalanine or tryptophan at the CDR3 end, a read error is likely. No DNA is shown, since the ends of the CDR3 on it are uncertain; the CDR3 is the one TCRdb lists. J is TRBJ2-3 and V is TRBV27. CDR1 is MNHEY and CDR2 is SMNVEV in the germline V gene (reference sequence). Ends included, the CDR3 has 17 residues. Here the CDR3 reads CASSLRVWGASTDTPYL.

This clone was seen ten or more times. One junction end disagrees with the germline gene, perhaps due to a read error. The chain has TRBV6-4 and TRBJ1-6; possibly TRBD1 for D (5 bases). CDR1 and CDR2 from the germline V gene are MRHNA and SNTAGT. The CDR3 is 14 amino acids. In DNA, the CDR3 is TGTACCAGCAGTGAGACAGTGGATAATTCACCCCTCCACTTT. Translated, it gives CTSSETVDNSPLHF.